The next 19 T cell receptor beta chains were all read from a single sample in a study of OX40 agonist ivuxolimab in advanced cancers. Clones were read by immunoSEQ multiplex PCR, and TCRdb kept only the in-frame ones, dropping some. The top ten hold 0.35% to 0.5% of the sample, which has almost 80,000 clones, 84% seen once. Material: CD4+ or CD8+ T cells sorted from blood, obtained in a trial of the OX40 agonist ivuxolimab. The source of these receptors is an adult with an advanced solid tumor such as melanoma, head and neck, liver or kidney cancer.

The chain employs TRBV30 and TRBJ1-2; 7 bases align to TRBD1. With 8 bases clipped from V and 8 bases from J, the junction kept 14 bases outside the gene matches. The CDR3 loop spans 13 amino acids. Germline-derived CDR1 and CDR2 are GTSNPN and SVGIG (reference sequence). The CDR3 sequence: CALTGVLSQGYTF. The CDR3 region has the DNA TGTGCCCTAACAGGGGTTTTGTCTCAGGGCTACACCTTC. Together with reference TRBV30 and TRBJ1-2, the CDR3 gives the full variable domain: SQTIHQWPATLVQPVGSPLSLECTVEGTSNPNLYWYRQAAGRGLQLLFYSVGIGQISSEVPQNLSASRPQDRQFILSSKKLLLSDSGFYLCALTGVLSQGYTFGSGTRLTVV.

The chain couples TRBV9 to TRBJ1-1; D unclear. From germline, CDR1 is SGDLS and CDR2 YYNGEE. The CDR3 runs to 14 residues. V lost 0 bases, J lost 4 bases, and 10 bases lay in between. CDR3 in DNA: TGTGCCAGCAGCGTAGTTGGGAGGAGCACTGAAGCTTTCTTT. It translates to CASSVVGRSTEAFF.

This chain joins TRBV6-5 and TRBJ1-1; D not certain. This CDR3 is built from 11 residues. Per the germline V gene, CDR1 is MNHEY and CDR2 is SVGAGI. V lost 5 bases to trimming and J lost 4 bases, with 5 bases between them. In nucleotides, the CDR3 is TGTGCCAGCAGTCCCGGCACTGAAGCTTTCTTT. It translates to CASSPGTEAFF.

This clone was counted only a few times. The V call is TRBV2, the J call TRBJ1-3; 10 bases are a match to TRBD1. The CDR3 is made up of 13 amino acids. The V gene's germline CDR1 is SNHLY and CDR2 FYNNEI. V shed 5 bases, J shed 8 bases, and the junction held 3 bases outside the gene matches. CDR3 region: CASSLGQGDTIYF. CDR3 DNA sequence: TGTGCCAGCAGTCTTGGACAGGGGGACACCATATATTTT. Supplemented by reference TRBV2 and TRBJ1-3, the full variable domain reads EPEVTQTPSHQVTQMGQEVILRCVPISNHLYFYWYRQILGQKVEFLVSFYNNEISEKSEIFDDQFSVERPDGSNFTLKIRSTKLEDSAMYFCASSLGQGDTIYFGEGSWLTVV.

The rearrangement uses TRBV19 and TRBJ2-1; D assignment may be TRBD1 or TRBD2 (7 bases each). V was clipped by 3 bases and J by 9 bases, with 21 bases between them. This CDR3 has 16 amino acids. The germline gives CDR1 LNHDA, CDR2 SQIVND (reference sequence). The CDR3 DNA follows: TGTGCCAGTAGTATGCAAGGGAGGGGGCGCGGGAGTGAGCAGTTCTTC. It codes for CASSMQGRGRGSEQFF.

This chain connects TRBV5-6 to TRBJ1-2, with D tentatively TRBD1 (6 bases). The CDR3 length is 14 residues. Trimming removed 5 bases from V and 0 bases from J, with 11 bases in between. Germline CDR1 is SGHDT and CDR2 is YYEEEE. DNA for the CDR3: TGTGCCAGCAGATGGACAGCAGCTAACTATGGCTACACCTTC. Residues: CASRWTAANYGYTF.

This chain links TRBV5-6 with TRBJ2-3; TRBD2 aligns across 7 bases. The J segment lost 3 bases and the V segment lost 3 bases, leaving 10 bases of the junction unmatched. The CDR3 has 16 amino acids. The germline CDR1 and CDR2 sequences are SGHDT and YYEEEE. The CDR3 loop is CASSSYGGSGTDTQYF. The CDR3 DNA reads as TGTGCCAGCAGCTCCTACGGGGGGTCGGGAACAGATACGCAGTATTTT.

V usage is TRBV28 and J usage is TRBJ2-1, with 14 positions matching TRBD2. Germline loops: CDR1 MDHEN, CDR2 SYDVKM. CDR3 length: 16 residues. Unmatched junction bases numbered 5, after V lost 6 bases and J lost 4 bases. CDR3 region: CASRGTSGGQYNEQFF. As DNA, the CDR3 is TGTGCCAGCAGGGGGACTAGCGGGGGCCAATACAATGAGCAGTTCTTC.

V and J are TRBV6-5 and TRBJ1-5; 9 nucleotides align to TRBD1. V was pared by 6 bases and J by 7 bases, with 10 bases of the junction left unmatched. CDR3 length: 15 residues. Germline CDR1 and CDR2: MNHEY and SVGAGI. The CDR3 region is CASSFSRGTGQPQHF. As DNA, the CDR3 is TGTGCCAGCAGCTTCAGTCGGGGGACAGGGCAGCCCCAGCATTTT.

The J gene is TRBJ1-1, the V gene TRBV28, with D perhaps matching TRBD1 (5 bases). Germline CDR1 is MDHEN and CDR2 is SYDVKM. Trimming pared 1 base from V and 8 bases from J, leaving 8 bases between. The CDR3 spans 12 residues. The chain's CDR3 is CASSLLGTEAFF. DNA for the CDR3: TGTGCCAGCAGTTTATTGGGGACGGAAGCTTTCTTT. Looking up the rest from reference TRBV28 and TRBJ1-1 gives the full variable domain: DVKVTQSSRYLVKRTGEKVFLECVQDMDHENMFWYRQDPGLGLRLIYFSYDVKMKEKGDIPEGYSVSREKKERFSLILESASTNQTSMYLCASSLLGTEAFFGQGTRLTVV.

This chain uses TRBV28 with TRBJ2-7; the D is unclear. Germline-derived CDR1 and CDR2 are MDHEN and SYDVKM. The CDR3 extends over 11 amino acids. Trimming stripped 7 bases from V and 1 base from J, with 5 bases between. CDR3 region: CASTRSYEQYF. DNA for the CDR3: TGTGCCAGCACTCGGTCCTACGAGCAGTACTTC.

The V call is TRBV28, the J call TRBJ1-2; D is uncertain. The ends were cut back, 6 bases at V and 2 bases at J, with 10 bases in the middle. Germline-derived CDR1 and CDR2 are MDHEN and SYDVKM. CDR3 length equals 13 residues. CDR3 DNA: TGTGCCAGCAGCCTAGCCTTGAACTATGGCTACACCTTC. Amino acid sequence: CASSLALNYGYTF.

The chain joins TRBV30 to TRBJ2-5; D uncertain. Trimming took 7 bases from V and 4 from J, leaving 22 bases between them. This CDR3 is built from 15 residues. From germline, CDR1 is GTSNPN and CDR2 SVGIG (reference sequence). CDR3 nucleotides: TGTGCCTATACCTACAGTTCAACGGGTGGAGAGACCCAGTACTTC. Protein: CAYTYSSTGGETQYF.

V gene TRBV11-2 combines with J gene TRBJ1-1; tentative D call: TRBD1 (6 bases). The germline CDR1 and CDR2 sequences are SGHAT and FQNNGV. This CDR3 comprises 16 residues. V lost 1 base and J lost 6, with 18 bases in between. In nucleotides, the CDR3 is TGTGCCAGCAGCTTAGGGCGGGGGGCGAAAGTCCCTGAAGCTTTCTTT. It translates to CASSLGRGAKVPEAFF.

The chain is built from TRBV9 and TRBJ2-7; 7 nucleotides match TRBD2. CDR1 SGDLS and CDR2 YYNGEE come from the germline V gene. V dropped 4 bases and J dropped 3; count of bases not matched to a gene: 10. The CDR3 sequence is 15 residues long. In DNA, the CDR3 is TGTGCCAGCAGCCAAGGAGGGACGGGGGGCTACGAGCAGTACTTC. This translates into CASSQGGTGGYEQYF.

The genes are TRBV11-2 and TRBJ2-3, with unresolved D. Trimming shortened V by 6 bases and J by 4 bases, and 14 bases separated the two germline ends. The CDR3 contains 14 residues. In germline, CDR1 is SGHAT, CDR2 FQNNGV. The DNA for the CDR3 is TGTGCCAGCAGGCAGAACAAAGCCCCAGATACGCAGTATTTT. It codes for CASRQNKAPDTQYF.

The chain uses TRBV5-6 and TRBJ1-2; TRBD1 might be the D (5 bases). V gave up 4 bases and J gave up 2 bases, with 15 bases separating them. The CDR3 length is 15 residues. CDR1 is SGHDT and CDR2 is YYEEEE in the germline V gene. The chain's CDR3 is CASSGGPSFNYGYTF. The DNA of the CDR3 is TGTGCCAGCAGCGGGGGACCGAGTTTCAACTATGGCTACACCTTC.

The chain links TRBV27 to TRBJ2-1, with 9 bases aligning to TRBD2. Germline V CDR1 and CDR2: MNHEY, SMNVEV (reference sequence). The CDR3 length is 15 residues. J lost 7 bases, V lost 3 bases, and 7 bases had no gene match. The CDR3 spells CASSFGASGMNEQFF. CDR3 bases: TGTGCCAGCAGTTTTGGGGCTAGCGGGATGAATGAGCAGTTCTTC.

The V gene is TRBV19, the J gene TRBJ1-2; TRBD1 might be the D (6 bases). CDR1 is LNHDA and CDR2 is SQIVND in the germline V gene (reference sequence). The CDR3 is 15 residues long. The V end lost 5 bases, the J end lost 2 bases, and 15 bases lay between the germline ends. The CDR3 nucleotides read TGTGCCAGTAGTGCATTACAGGGAGTAAACTATGGCTACACCTTC. Translation gives CASSALQGVNYGYTF.